Listed below are T cell receptor beta chains from one sample, sequenced in a study of blood T cell repertoires in COVID-19. The repertoire was sequenced with immunoSEQ multiplex PCR; TCRdb's copy has only in-frame clones and lacks some. The table has over 200,000 clones, about 87% seen once; the top ten hold 3% to 4%. Sequencing used PBMCs or T cells enriched from blood (not recorded which). Source of these receptors: a woman in her 30s who had been exposed to COVID-19. Each CDR3 is given with its conserved first and last residue.

v_call cdr3_aa
TRBV30 CAWSGGQGYEQYF
TRBV28 CATSARAPLHF
TRBV28 CASGLAGYANTGELFF
TRBV2 CASSSHRDRGNEQYF
TRBV19 CASSILVPGQGNYGYTF
TRBV6-1 CASSEAGGELWTDTQYF
TRBV11-2 CASSFTGNTEAFF
TRBV12-5 CASGLSQPNQPQHF
TRBV19 CARMAGTDNQPQHF
TRBV14 CASSQEYGSEAFF
TRBV15 CATSRDQGGETQYF
TRBV11-2 CASSSLLILGGEQYF
TRBV28 CASSLGTGWNQPQHF
TRBV11-2 CASSGLTARNEKLFF
TRBV4-2 CASSQDRTAGVTGELFF
TRBV3-1/TRBV3-2 CASSQDTLASNEQFF
TRBV12-3/TRBV12-4 CASSLREEAFF
TRBV5-4 CASSLADRAGNTIYF
TRBV28 CASSLYGGLNEKLFF
TRBV5-6 CASSLSRGGEQYF
TRBV18 CASSRSGQAYSGYTF
TRBV11-2 CASRTAGRLNSPLHF
TRBV12-1 CASSLSDRGNRMNTEAFF
TRBV19 CASSILGGGTGKISLNEQFF
TRBV29-1 CSVEDRQHGGTEAFF